What follows is one T cell receptor (beta chain) and its context. The method was immunoSEQ multiplex PCR; TCRdb's version includes in-frame clones alone and lacks a portion of them. The sample records 250,000 to 300,000 clones, 86% being singletons. This CDR3 region has 15 residues. Trimming stripped 3 bases from V and 10 bases from J, with 16 bases between. Germline CDR1 and CDR2: LNHNV and YYDKDF (reference sequence). The data are from a study of blood T cell repertoires in COVID-19. Overall study: Whether acute or convalescent, the COVID-19 samples came from the United States, Italy and Spain.

Those enrolled in Seattle joined during active infection and were followed longitudinally afterward. What was sequenced was peripheral blood. The chain carries TRBV15 and TRBJ1-6; the D gene is possibly TRBD1 (6 bases). This TCR came from a woman aged 25 to 39 with COVID-19, enrolled during active disease. CDR3 sequence (DNA): TGTGCCACCAGCAGGGAGGTTGGGGGCATCTCACCCCTCCACTTT. Residues: CATSREVGGISPLHF.